The sequence of this T cell receptor beta chain was determined in a study (dated by TCRdb to 2013 to 2016). For the study in its entirety: The study examined whether tumor-infiltrating Tregs in breast cancer are drawn from blood Tregs or arise in situ by conversion from other CD4+ T cell subsets.

After removal of 3 bases from V and 6 bases from J, the junction retains 9 bases not matched to a gene. The CDR3, from cysteine to phenylalanine, totals 15 residues. The read is trimmed to its CDR3 DNA, 45 bases read in frame from base 1. This clonotype was seen more than once but under ten times. No antigen is known for it. There are no base qualities to consult, and no much larger clone falls within one base. The memory CD4+ T cell population was isolated based on a CD4+CD45RO+CD25- phenotype. Tregs, naive and memory CD4+ T cells from tumor, blood and ipsilateral draining lymph nodes of a few breast cancer patients underwent full-length TCR alpha and beta sequencing. Tumor tissue and lymph nodes from ipsilateral axillary dissection were perfused with PBS, minced and digested with collagenase I and hyaluronidase. A purity exceeding 90% was confirmed by FACS for the sorted cell populations. The research as a whole found: Tumor-infiltrating Treg TCR alpha and beta sequences overlapped most with tumor naive CD4+ T cells, then with blood naive CD4+ T cells. The validation in the larger cohort was limited to a single TCR beta V-J rearrangement instead of whole repertoires. In terms of TCR gene usage, tumor memory CD4+ T cells clustered together with blood and lymph node memory CD4+ cells, as well as with lymph node naive CD4+ cells.

Full-length TCR variable regions were amplified by 5' RACE PCR with constant-region reverse primers, followed by semi-nested PCR with Nested Universal Primer A. The ReliaPrep RNA Cell Miniprep System was used to extract total RNA, which was then reverse transcribed into 5'RACE-ready cDNA with the SMARTer RACE 5'/3' Kit. An Illumina MiSeq was used to sequence the full-length TCR alpha and beta libraries, which had been barcoded with multiplex adaptors. The authors processed their data as follows. For each of nine subset-tissue groups, sequencing data from the five patients were pooled, and the groups were compared by unsupervised clustering of TCR gene usage. Repertoire similarity was calculated with the Morisita-Horn index, weighting shared sequences by their contribution to each repertoire. TCRdb applied fastp at Q25 and MiXCR to the public reads, then kept only in-frame beta chains. When rows share a CDR3 protein, they turn into one entry using the most common DNA and genes. These V and J calls rely on TCRdb rather than the paper's analysis. The sample table shows around 50,000 distinct CDR3 sequences, and roughly 28% are seen once. The biggest ten clones account for about 3% of the sample.

Sequencing used tumor-infiltrating memory CD4+ T cells sorted from the breast tumor. The meaning of the sample's cell subset or site label: memory CD4+ T cells, CD4+CD45RO+CD25-. This sequence uses TRBV12-3 or TRBV12-4 and TRBJ1-2, with 8 central nucleotides matching TRBD1. The TCR originated in a female donor with breast cancer. The CDR3: CASSFRQGNFDGYTF. The nucleotide sequence reads TGTGCCAGCAGTTTCCGACAGGGGAATTTTGATGGCTACACCTTC.